This T cell receptor (beta chain) was obtained from a study of vaccination and CD4 T cells after COVID-19. The CDR3 has 14 residues. Germline V lookup: CDR1 MDHEN, CDR2 SYDVKM. Trimming left V 3 bases short and J 2 bases short, with 8 bases between. Indicated treatment: roughly 11-day PBMC culture with coronavirus spike peptide pools or control peptides (ViraFEST assay). On this clonotype itself: Antigen: not known.

Once obtained from cultured CD4+ T cells, the DNA was sequenced using the Oncomine TCR Beta short-read assay. TCRdb reprocessed the PCR reads via MiXCR and lists one record per CDR3 protein. The sample carries some 7,700 distinct CDR3 sequences, about 70% recorded once. Sequences were derived from cultured CD4+ T cells from blood, sampled after SARS-CoV-2 vaccination. The chain links TRBV28 to TRBJ1-5, with D perhaps TRBD1 (5 bases). The receptor's source is a human donor with COVID-19. The CDR3 DNA sequence: TGTGCCAGCAGTTTGGGGGGGGGCAATCAGCCCCAGCATTTT. Protein product: CASSLGGGNQPQHF.